The clone carrying this T cell receptor beta chain was seen at least ten times. The target antigen is unknown. This record belongs to a study of T-cell reconstitution after alpha-beta-depleted transplantation in children. Whole-study findings and limits: One year post-transplant, T-cell counts and diversity were largely derived from T cells produced anew. Roughly two months post-transplant, alpha-beta T cells reportedly originated from several hundred graft clones that had expanded.

This CDR3 has 14 residues. With 6 bases removed from V and 5 bases from J, the gap between germline ends came to 16 bases. The germline V gene encodes CDR1 ENHRY and CDR2 SYGVKD. Unique molecular identifiers were built into the TCRbeta library. TCRdb re-called the PCR reads with MiXCR, one entry per CDR3 protein. The sample holds approximately 300,000 distinct CDR3 sequences, just over 7.5% seen once. This sequence was found in a female patient aged 2-9 years who had a stem cell transplant for Fanconi anemia, so the T cells may come from the graft donor. The sequenced sample was peripheral blood, obtained 360 days after TCRalphabeta/CD19-depleted stem cell transplant. This chain joins TRBV10-3 and TRBJ1-2; a possible D gene is TRBD1 (5 bases). As DNA, the CDR3 is TGTGCCATCAGCTCCTCAGGGCTGGGGTATGGCTACACCTTC. The encoded protein is CAISSSGLGYGYTF.